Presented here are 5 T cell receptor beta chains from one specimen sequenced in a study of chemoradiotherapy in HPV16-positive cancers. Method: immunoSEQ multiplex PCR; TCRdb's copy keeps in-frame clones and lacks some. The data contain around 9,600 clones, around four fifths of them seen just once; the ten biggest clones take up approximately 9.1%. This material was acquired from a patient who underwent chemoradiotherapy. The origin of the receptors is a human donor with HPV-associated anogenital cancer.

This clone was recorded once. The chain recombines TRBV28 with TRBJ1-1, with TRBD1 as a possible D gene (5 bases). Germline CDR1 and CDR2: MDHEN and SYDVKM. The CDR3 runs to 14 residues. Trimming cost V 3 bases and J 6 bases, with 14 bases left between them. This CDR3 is CASSFPGGVAEAFF. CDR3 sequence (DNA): TGTGCCAGCAGTTTCCCCGGGGGGGTGGCTGAAGCTTTCTTT.

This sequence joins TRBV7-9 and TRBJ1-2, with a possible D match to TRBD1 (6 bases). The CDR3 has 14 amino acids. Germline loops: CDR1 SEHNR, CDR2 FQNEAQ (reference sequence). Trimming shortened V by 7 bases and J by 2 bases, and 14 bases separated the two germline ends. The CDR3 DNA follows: TGTGCCAGCACCCTCGGACAGTCAAACTATGGCTACACCTTC. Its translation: CASTLGQSNYGYTF.

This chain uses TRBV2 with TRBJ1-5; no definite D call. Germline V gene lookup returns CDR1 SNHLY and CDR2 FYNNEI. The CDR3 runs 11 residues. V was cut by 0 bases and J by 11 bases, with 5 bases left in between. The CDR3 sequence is CASSEAGTQHF. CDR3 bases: TGTGCCAGCAGTGAAGCAGGGACCCAGCATTTT.

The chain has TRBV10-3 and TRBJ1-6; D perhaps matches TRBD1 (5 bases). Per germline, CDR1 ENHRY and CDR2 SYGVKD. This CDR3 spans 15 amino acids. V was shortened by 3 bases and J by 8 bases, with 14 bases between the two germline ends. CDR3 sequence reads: CAISERGPGDSPLHF. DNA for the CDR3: TGTGCCATCAGTGAAAGGGGTCCGGGAGATTCACCCCTCCACTTT.

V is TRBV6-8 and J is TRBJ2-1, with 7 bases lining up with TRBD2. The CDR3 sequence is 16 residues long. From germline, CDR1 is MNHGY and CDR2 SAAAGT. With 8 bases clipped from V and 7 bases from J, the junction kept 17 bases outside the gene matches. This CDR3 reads CASQERLRGVTNEQFF. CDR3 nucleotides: TGTGCCAGCCAAGAACGGCTTCGGGGGGTTACGAATGAGCAGTTCTTC.